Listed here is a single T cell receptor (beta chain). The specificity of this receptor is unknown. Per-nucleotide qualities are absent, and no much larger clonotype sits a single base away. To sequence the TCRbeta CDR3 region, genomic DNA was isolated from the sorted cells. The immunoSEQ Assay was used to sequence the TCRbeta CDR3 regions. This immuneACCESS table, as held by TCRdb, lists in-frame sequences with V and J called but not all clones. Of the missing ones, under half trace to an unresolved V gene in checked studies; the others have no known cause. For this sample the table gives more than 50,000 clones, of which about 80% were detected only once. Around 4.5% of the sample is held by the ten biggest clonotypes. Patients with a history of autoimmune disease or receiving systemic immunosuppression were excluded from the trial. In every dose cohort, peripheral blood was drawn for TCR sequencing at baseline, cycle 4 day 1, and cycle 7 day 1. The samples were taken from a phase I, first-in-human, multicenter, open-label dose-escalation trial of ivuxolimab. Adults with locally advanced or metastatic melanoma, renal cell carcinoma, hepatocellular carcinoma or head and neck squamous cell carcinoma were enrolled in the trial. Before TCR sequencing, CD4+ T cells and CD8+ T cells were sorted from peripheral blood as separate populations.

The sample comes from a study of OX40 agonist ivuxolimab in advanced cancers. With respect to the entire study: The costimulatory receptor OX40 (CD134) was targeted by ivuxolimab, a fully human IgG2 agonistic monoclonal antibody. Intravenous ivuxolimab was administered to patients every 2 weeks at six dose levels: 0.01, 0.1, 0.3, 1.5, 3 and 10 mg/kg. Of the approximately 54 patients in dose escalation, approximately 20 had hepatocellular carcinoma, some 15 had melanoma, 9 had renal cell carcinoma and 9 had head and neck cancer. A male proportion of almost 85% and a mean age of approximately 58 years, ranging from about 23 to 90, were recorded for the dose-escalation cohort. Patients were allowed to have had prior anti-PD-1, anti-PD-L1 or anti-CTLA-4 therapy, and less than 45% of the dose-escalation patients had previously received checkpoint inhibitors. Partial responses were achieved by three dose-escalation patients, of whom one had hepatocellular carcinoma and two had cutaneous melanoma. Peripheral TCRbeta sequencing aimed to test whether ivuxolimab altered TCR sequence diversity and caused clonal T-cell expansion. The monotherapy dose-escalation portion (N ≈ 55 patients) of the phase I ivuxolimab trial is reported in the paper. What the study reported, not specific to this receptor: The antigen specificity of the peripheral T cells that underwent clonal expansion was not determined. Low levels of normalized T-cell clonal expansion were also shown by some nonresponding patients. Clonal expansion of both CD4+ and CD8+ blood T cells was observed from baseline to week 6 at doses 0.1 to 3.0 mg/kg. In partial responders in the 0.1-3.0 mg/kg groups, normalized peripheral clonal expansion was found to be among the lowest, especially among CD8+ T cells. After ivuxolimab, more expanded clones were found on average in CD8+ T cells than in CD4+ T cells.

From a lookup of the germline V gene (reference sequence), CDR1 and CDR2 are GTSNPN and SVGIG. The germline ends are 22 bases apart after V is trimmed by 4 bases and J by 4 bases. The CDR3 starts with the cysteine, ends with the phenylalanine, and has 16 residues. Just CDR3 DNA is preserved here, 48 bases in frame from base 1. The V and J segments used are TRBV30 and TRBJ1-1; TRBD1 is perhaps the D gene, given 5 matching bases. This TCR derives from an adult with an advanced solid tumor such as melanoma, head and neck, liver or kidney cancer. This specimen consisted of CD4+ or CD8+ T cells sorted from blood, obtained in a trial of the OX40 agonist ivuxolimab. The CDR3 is CAWIYPTGVRRTEAFF. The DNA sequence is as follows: TGTGCCTGGATTTACCCCACGGGGGTTCGGCGCACTGAAGCTTTCTTT.